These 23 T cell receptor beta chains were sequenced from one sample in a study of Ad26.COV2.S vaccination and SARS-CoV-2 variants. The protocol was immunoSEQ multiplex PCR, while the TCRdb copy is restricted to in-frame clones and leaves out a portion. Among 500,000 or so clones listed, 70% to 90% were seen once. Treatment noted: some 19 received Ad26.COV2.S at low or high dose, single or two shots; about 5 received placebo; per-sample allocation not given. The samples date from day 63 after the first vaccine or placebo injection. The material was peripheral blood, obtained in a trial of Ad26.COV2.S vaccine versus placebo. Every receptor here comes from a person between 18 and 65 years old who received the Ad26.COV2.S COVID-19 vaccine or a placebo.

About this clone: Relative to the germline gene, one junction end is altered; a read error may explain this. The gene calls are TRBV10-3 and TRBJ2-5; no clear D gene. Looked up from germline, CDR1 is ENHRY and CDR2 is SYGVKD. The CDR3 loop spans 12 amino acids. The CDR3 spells CAIRTSQGTQYF. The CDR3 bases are TGTGCCATCAGGACGTCACAAGGGACCCAGTACTTC.

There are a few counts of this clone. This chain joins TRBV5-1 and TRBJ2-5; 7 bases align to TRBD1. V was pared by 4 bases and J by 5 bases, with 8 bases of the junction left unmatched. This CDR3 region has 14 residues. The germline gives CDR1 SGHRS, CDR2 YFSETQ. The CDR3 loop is CASSGAGGPETQYF. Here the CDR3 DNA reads TGCGCCAGCAGCGGGGCAGGGGGTCCGGAGACCCAGTACTTC.

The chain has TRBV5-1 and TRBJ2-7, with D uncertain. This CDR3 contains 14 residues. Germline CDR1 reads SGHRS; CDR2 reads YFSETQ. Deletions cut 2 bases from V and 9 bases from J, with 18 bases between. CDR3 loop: CASSLTAGERVQYF. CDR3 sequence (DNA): TGCGCCAGCAGCTTAACGGCCGGCGAACGAGTGCAGTACTTC. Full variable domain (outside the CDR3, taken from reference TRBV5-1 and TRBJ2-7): KAGVTQTPRYLIKTRGQQVTLSCSPISGHRSVSWYQQTPGQGLQFLFEYFSETQRNKGNFPGRFSGRQFSNSRSEMNVSTLELGDSALYLCASSLTAGERVQYFGPGTRLTVT.

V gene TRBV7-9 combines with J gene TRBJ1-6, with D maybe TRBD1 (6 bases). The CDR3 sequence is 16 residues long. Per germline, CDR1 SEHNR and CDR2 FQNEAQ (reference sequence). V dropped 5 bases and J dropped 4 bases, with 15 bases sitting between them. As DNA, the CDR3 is TGTGCCAGCAGCCCCCGAGGGGGGGTGTATAATTCACCCCTCCACTTT. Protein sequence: CASSPRGGVYNSPLHF.

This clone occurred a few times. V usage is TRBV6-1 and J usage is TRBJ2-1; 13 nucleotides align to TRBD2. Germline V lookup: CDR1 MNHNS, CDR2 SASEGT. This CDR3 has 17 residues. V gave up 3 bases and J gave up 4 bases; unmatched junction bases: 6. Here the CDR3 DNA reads TGTGCCAGCAGTGACGGACTAGCGGGAGCATGGTACAATGAGCAGTTCTTC. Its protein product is CASSDGLAGAWYNEQFF.

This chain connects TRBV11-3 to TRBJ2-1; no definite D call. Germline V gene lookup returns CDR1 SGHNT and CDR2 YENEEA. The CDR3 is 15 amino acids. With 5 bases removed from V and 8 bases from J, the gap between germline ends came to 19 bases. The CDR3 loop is CASSDRAVQTHEQFF. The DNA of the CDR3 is TGTGCCAGCAGCGATCGGGCAGTACAGACCCATGAGCAGTTCTTC.

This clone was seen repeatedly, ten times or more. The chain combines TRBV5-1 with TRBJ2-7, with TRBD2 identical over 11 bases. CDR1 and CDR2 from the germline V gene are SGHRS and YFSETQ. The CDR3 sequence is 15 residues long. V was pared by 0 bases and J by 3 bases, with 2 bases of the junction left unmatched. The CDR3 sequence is CASSLGLAGYYEQYF. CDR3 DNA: TGCGCCAGCAGCTTGGGACTAGCGGGGTACTACGAGCAGTACTTC.

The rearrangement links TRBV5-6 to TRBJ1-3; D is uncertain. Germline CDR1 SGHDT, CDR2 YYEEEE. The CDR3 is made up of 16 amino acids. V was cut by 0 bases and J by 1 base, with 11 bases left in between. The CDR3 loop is CASSLELGLSGNTIYF. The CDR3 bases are TGTGCCAGCAGCTTGGAGTTAGGCTTATCTGGAAACACCATATATTTT.

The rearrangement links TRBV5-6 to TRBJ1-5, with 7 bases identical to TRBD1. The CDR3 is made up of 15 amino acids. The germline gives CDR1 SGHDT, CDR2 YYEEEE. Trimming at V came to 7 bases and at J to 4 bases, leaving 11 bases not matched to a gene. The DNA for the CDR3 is TGTGCCAGCGAAGAATGGACAGGAGTTAATCAGCCCCAGCATTTT. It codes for CASEEWTGVNQPQHF.

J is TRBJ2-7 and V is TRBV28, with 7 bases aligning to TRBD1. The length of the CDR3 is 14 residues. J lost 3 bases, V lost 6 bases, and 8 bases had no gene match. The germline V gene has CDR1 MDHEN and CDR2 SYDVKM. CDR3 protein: CASSDRDSDYEQYF. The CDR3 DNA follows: TGTGCCAGCAGCGACCGGGACAGCGACTACGAGCAGTACTTC.

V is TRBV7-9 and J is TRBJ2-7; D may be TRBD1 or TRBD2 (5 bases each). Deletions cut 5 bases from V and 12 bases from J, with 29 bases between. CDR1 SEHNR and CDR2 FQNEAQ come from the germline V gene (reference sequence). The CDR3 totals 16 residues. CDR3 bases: TGTGCCAGCAGCCCCCTGGGGCGAGCACAACCTACTAGTTGGTACTTC. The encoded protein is CASSPLGRAQPTSWYF.

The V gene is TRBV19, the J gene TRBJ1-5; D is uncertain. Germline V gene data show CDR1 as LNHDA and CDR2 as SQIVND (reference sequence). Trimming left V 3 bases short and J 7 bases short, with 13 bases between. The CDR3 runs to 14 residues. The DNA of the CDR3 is TGTGCCAGTAGTATCGGACTAGGAAAACAGCCCCAGCATTTT. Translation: CASSIGLGKQPQHF.

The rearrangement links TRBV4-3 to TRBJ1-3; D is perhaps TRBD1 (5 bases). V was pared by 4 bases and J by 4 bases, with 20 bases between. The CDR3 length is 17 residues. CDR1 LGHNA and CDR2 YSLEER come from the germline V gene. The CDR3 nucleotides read TGCGCCAGCAGCCGGGCCCTCGGGGGGAGAGGGGGAAACACCATATATTTT. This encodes CASSRALGGRGGNTIYF.

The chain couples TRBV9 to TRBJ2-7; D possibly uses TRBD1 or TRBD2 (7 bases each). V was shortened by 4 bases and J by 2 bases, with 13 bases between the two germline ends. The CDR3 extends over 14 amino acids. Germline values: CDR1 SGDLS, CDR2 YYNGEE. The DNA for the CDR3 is TGTGCCAGCAGCCCGACAGGGAGGGCCTACGAGCAGTACTTC. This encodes CASSPTGRAYEQYF.

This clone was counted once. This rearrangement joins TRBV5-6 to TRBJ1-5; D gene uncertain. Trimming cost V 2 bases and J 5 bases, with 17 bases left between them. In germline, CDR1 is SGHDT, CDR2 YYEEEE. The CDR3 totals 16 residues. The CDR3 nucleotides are TGTGCCAGCAGCTTATCGACTCCTGGCCCGCATCAGCCCCAGCATTTT. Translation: CASSLSTPGPHQPQHF.

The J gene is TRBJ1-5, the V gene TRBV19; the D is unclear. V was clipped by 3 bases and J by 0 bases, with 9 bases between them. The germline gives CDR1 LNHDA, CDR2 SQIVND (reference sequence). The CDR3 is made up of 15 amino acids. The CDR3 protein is CASSIIWNSNQPQHF. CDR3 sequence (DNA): TGTGCCAGTAGTATTATTTGGAATAGCAATCAGCCCCAGCATTTT.

Written as DNA, the CDR3 is TGTGCCAGCAGCTTAGAATCGGGTTTAGCGGGAAAAGAGACCCAGTACTTC. Translating gives CASSLESGLAGKETQYF. The chain uses TRBV7-8 and TRBJ2-5; 8 positions agree with TRBD2. The junction had 10 bases not matched to a gene; V was cut back by 1 base and J by 3 bases. The CDR3 loop spans 17 amino acids. Looked up from germline, CDR1 is SGHVS and CDR2 is FQNEAQ.

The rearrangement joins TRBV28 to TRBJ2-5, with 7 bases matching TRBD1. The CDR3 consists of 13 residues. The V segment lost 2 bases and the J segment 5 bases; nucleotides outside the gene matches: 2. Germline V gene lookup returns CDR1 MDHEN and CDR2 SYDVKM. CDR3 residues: CASSLRGLETQYF. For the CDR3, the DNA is TGTGCCAGCAGTTTAAGGGGGCTGGAGACCCAGTACTTC.

The CDR3: CASSLVRIGPYGYTF. CDR3 in DNA: TGTGCCAGCAGCTTGGTCAGGATCGGGCCTTATGGCTACACCTTC. V is TRBV5-6 and J is TRBJ1-2; no firm D call. CDR3 length: 15 amino acids. The V gene's germline CDR1 is SGHDT and CDR2 YYEEEE. Trimming took 0 bases from V and 5 from J, leaving 14 bases between them.

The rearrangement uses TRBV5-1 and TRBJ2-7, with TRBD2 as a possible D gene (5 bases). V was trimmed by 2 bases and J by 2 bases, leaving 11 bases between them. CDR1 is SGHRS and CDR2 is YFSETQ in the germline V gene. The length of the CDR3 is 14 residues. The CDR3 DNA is TGCGCCAGCAGCTTCCGCGGGCCTCCCTACGAGCAGTACTTC. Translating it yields CASSFRGPPYEQYF. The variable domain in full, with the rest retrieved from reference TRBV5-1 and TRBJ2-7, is KAGVTQTPRYLIKTRGQQVTLSCSPISGHRSVSWYQQTPGQGLQFLFEYFSETQRNKGNFPGRFSGRQFSNSRSEMNVSTLELGDSALYLCASSFRGPPYEQYFGPGTRLTVT.

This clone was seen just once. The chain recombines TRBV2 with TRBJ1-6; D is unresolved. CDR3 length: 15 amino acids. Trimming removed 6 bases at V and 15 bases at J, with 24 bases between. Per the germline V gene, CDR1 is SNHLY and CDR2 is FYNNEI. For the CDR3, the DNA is TGTGCCAGCAGGGCCATATGGCTTACGGGGAAGGACCTCCACTTT. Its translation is CASRAIWLTGKDLHF.

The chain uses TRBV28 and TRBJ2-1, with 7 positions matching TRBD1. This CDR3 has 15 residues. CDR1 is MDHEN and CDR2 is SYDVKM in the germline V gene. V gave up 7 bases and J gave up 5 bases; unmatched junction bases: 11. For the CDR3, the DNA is TGTGCCAGCACCACAGGGGACAGTCACGACAATGAGCAGTTCTTC. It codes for CASTTGDSHDNEQFF.

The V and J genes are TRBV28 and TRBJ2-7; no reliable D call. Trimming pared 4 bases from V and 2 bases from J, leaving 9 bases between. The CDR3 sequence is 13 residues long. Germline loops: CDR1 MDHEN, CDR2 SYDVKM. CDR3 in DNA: TGTGCCAGCAGTTCGCAGACCCCCTACGAGCAGTACTTC. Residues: CASSSQTPYEQYF.